This T cell receptor beta chain emerged from a study of blood T cell repertoires in COVID-19. Across the study: Specimens from acute and convalescent COVID-19 originated in the United States, Italy and Spain. From T cells, B-cell-depleted T cells, or PBMCs came the material, which was cDNA or gDNA.

The CDR3 consists of 15 residues. After removal of 5 bases from V and 7 bases from J, the junction contained 10 bases not matched to a gene. Per the germline V gene, CDR1 is SGHTA and CDR2 is FQGTGA. In the source study's methods: Reference gene primers were amplified, and this amplification served to estimate nucleated cell counts. Here immunoSEQ multiplex PCR was the method, and the copy in TCRdb shows in-frame clones only, minus some. Clone size and V and J calls were adopted from that table, with D and trimming inferred from the DNA. The table has around 120,000 clones, around three quarters seen once; the top ten hold under 5%.

This clonotype was sampled from a woman of 80 years or more with acute or convalescent COVID-19. The rearrangement joins TRBV7-3 to TRBJ2-1; TRBD1 matches at 8 bases. The specimen was peripheral blood. As DNA, the CDR3 is TGTGCCAGCAGCCCCGAACCGGACAGGGTGAATGAGCAGTTCTTC. Amino acid sequence: CASSPEPDRVNEQFF.